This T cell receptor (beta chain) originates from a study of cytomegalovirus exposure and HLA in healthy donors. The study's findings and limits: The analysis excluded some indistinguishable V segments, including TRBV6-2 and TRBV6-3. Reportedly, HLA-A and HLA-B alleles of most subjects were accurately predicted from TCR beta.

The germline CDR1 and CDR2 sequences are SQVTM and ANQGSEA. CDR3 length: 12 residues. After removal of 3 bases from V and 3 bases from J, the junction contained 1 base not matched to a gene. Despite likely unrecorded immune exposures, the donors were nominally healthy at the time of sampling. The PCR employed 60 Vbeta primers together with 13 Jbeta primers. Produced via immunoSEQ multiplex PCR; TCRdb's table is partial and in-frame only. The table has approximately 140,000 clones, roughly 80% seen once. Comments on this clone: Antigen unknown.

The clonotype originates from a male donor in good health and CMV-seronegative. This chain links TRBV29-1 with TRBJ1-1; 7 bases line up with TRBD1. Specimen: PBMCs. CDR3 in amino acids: CSVDTGDTEAFF. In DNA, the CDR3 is TGCAGCGTTGATACAGGGGACACTGAAGCTTTCTTT.